This entry lists 15 T cell receptor beta chains sequenced from one sample in a study of T cell repertoires in cytomegalovirus infection. TCRdb recomputed calls from the reads with MiXCR, one row per CDR3 protein. The repertoire holds roughly 350,000 distinct CDR3 sequences, with just under 35% as singletons. For these TCRs, the target antigens are not known. The sequences come from cultured PBMCs, collected from culture after CMV antigen stimulation. These receptors came from a human donor in good health (CMV status not recorded). Some clones in this sample may be carry-over from other donors' samples.

The chain couples TRBV6-2 or TRBV6-3 to TRBJ1-2; D gene uncertain. Trimming shortened V by 5 bases and J by 10 bases, and 11 bases separated the two germline ends. This CDR3 has 11 amino acids. The germline V gene encodes CDR1 MNHEY and CDR2 SVGEGT. The CDR3 nucleotides read TGTGCCAGCAGTCCCGACGTTGACTACACCTTC. Encoded protein: CASSPDVDYTF.

The chain couples TRBV6-5 to TRBJ1-1; perhaps TRBD1 as D (6 bases). The CDR3 contains 15 residues. V shed 2 bases and J shed 9 bases, with 19 bases lying between them. Germline CDR1 reads MNHEY; CDR2 reads SVGAGI. CDR3 coding DNA: TGTGCCAGCAGTTACGGTCCCGTGAAGGGACACCAAGCTTTCTTT. Translated, it gives CASSYGPVKGHQAFF.

This clonotype was recorded a few times. The chain recombines TRBV7-9 with TRBJ2-5; 12 bases line up with TRBD2. This CDR3 has 15 residues. Trimming at V came to 3 bases and at J to 4 bases, leaving 3 bases not matched to a gene. The germline V gene has CDR1 SEHNR and CDR2 FQNEAQ (reference sequence). CDR3 in amino acids: CASSFELAGGETQYF. DNA for the CDR3: TGTGCCAGCAGCTTTGAACTAGCGGGAGGAGAGACCCAGTACTTC.

This chain links TRBV7-2 with TRBJ2-7; D may be TRBD2 (5 bases). Germline V gives CDR1 SGHTA, CDR2 FQGNSA. The CDR3 sequence is 15 residues long. V lost 3 bases and J 1 base, leaving 13 bases between the germline ends. DNA for the CDR3: TGTGCCAGCAGCTTGGGGAGTAGCGTTTCCTACGAGCAGTACGTC. Translating it yields CASSLGSSVSYEQYV.

The chain uses TRBV20-1 and TRBJ2-1; D tentatively reads TRBD1 or TRBD2 (5 bases each). This CDR3 comprises 14 residues. CDR1 is DFQATT and CDR2 is SNEGSKA in the germline V gene (reference sequence). V was shortened by 6 bases and J by 2 bases, with 14 bases between the two germline ends. The CDR3 here is CSAESPGPYNEQFF. The CDR3 bases are TGCAGTGCCGAATCTCCGGGACCCTACAATGAGCAGTTCTTC.

The chain couples TRBV7-8 to TRBJ1-6, with no clear D. The CDR3 sequence is 18 residues long. V lost 3 bases, J lost 0 bases, and 15 bases lay in between. Germline V CDR1 and CDR2: SGHVS, FQNEAQ. The CDR3 bases are TGTGCCAGCAGCTTCCGCGCGGGGTATAGCTCCTATAATTCACCCCTCCACTTT. It specifies CASSFRAGYSSYNSPLHF.

This clonotype was seen only a few times. CDR3 region: CASSRPERADTQYF. CDR3 DNA sequence: TGTGCCAGCAGCCGCCCGGAAAGGGCAGATACGCAGTATTTT. The chain uses TRBV7-2 and TRBJ2-3; unclear D gene. CDR1 and CDR2 (germline): SGHTA, FQGNSA. Trimming took 5 bases from V and 4 from J, leaving 13 bases between them. The CDR3 has 14 amino acids.

The chain couples TRBV7-6 to TRBJ2-1; 7 bases are a match to TRBD2. Per germline, CDR1 SGHVS and CDR2 FNYEAQ. Trimming removed 5 bases from V and 2 bases from J; junction bases left unmatched: 6. There are 15 residues in the CDR3. For the CDR3, the DNA is TGTGCCAGCAGCGGTAGCGGGTTCGCCTACAATGAGCAGTTCTTC. It yields the protein CASSGSGFAYNEQFF.

As DNA, the CDR3 is TGTGCCATCACTCCTGGGGGGGACAACTATGGCTACACCTTC. Protein product: CAITPGGDNYGYTF. This chain links TRBV10-3 with TRBJ1-2; the D gene is possibly TRBD1 (5 bases). The V end lost 7 bases, the J end lost 2 bases, and 14 bases lay between the germline ends. The CDR3 sequence is 14 residues long. Germline assignment: CDR1 ENHRY and CDR2 SYGVKD.

This clonotype was seen more than once but under ten times. The chain recombines TRBV28 with TRBJ1-2, with TRBD1 matching over 7 bases. J was trimmed by 3 bases and V by 4 bases; bases with no gene match: 14. In germline, CDR1 is MDHEN, CDR2 SYDVKM. This CDR3 comprises 17 residues. Written as DNA, the CDR3 is TGTGCCAGCAGTTCACACCGGAGACAGGGCCTGTACTATGGCTACACCTTC. Translation gives CASSSHRRQGLYYGYTF.

The gene calls are TRBV7-6 and TRBJ2-5; either TRBD1 or TRBD2 may supply D (6 bases each). The V gene's germline CDR1 is SGHVS and CDR2 FNYEAQ. V was trimmed by 5 bases and J by 4 bases, leaving 17 bases between them. The CDR3 runs to 15 residues. The CDR3 DNA is TGTGCCAGCAGCCTACGTGGAGGGGGGCGAGAGACCCAGTACTTC. Translation: CASSLRGGGRETQYF.

V is TRBV6-6 and J is TRBJ2-7; no definite D call. Germline V CDR1 and CDR2: MNHNY, SVGAGI (reference sequence). CDR3 length: 13 amino acids. Trimming left V 8 bases short and J 2 bases short, with 13 bases between. The CDR3 nucleotides are TGTGCCAGCCGTTTGCAGCGAACCTACGAGCAGTACTTC. Its protein product is CASRLQRTYEQYF.

This clonotype turned up a few times. J is TRBJ2-5 and V is TRBV7-9, with TRBD2 matching 12 bases. Trimming removed 4 bases from V and 1 base from J; junction bases left unmatched: 13. The CDR3 totals 19 residues. Germline CDR1 reads SEHNR; CDR2 reads FQNEAQ (reference sequence). In DNA, the CDR3 is TGTGCCAGCAGCTCACACCGTCAAAAACTAGCGGGAGGCCAAGAGACCCAGTACTTC. Protein: CASSSHRQKLAGGQETQYF.

CDR3 sequence (DNA): TGTGCCAGCAGCCCCGCTGAAGGACTAGTGGGTGAGACCCAGTACTTC. It codes for CASSPAEGLVGETQYF. The gene calls are TRBV7-2 and TRBJ2-5; 7 bases line up with TRBD2. Per germline, CDR1 SGHTA and CDR2 FQGNSA. Losses at the gene ends were 5 bases for V and 5 bases for J; bases not matched to a gene: 14. The CDR3 totals 16 residues.

This clonotype showed up just a few times. The chain uses TRBV2 and TRBJ2-1, with TRBD1 identical over 7 bases. After removal of 5 bases from V and 2 bases from J, the junction contained 6 bases not matched to a gene. CDR1 and CDR2 (germline): SNHLY, FYNNEI. The CDR3 has 15 residues. The CDR3 loop reads CASSNRDSTYNEQFF. In DNA form, the CDR3 reads TGTGCCAGCAGTAACCGGGACAGTACCTACAATGAGCAGTTCTTC.